This T cell receptor (beta chain) is from a study of cytomegalovirus exposure and HLA in healthy donors. Study observations and caveats: Most TCR sequences were rare, but some public TCRs occurred in many donors.

Donors likely had unrecorded immune exposures despite being nominally healthy when sampled. Researchers ran the PCR with 60 Vbeta and 13 Jbeta primers. Using immunoSEQ multiplex PCR, the repertoire was profiled, and TCRdb retains in-frame clones only, with some absent. The table has about 160,000 clones, about 81% seen once; the top ten hold about 1.6%. For this clone: Its antigen is as yet unknown.

The length of the CDR3 is 13 residues. CDR1 is SGHAT and CDR2 is FQNNGV in the germline V gene. Trimming removed 0 bases at V and 6 bases at J, with 9 bases between. The chain links TRBV11-2 to TRBJ2-7; a possible D gene is TRBD2 (5 bases). The sequencing sample was made of PBMCs. The source is a girl aged 10 to 17 in good health and CMV-seropositive. The CDR3 nucleotides read TGTGCCAGCAGCTTAGATCGGGGTGCCGAGCAGTACTTC. Protein sequence: CASSLDRGAEQYF.